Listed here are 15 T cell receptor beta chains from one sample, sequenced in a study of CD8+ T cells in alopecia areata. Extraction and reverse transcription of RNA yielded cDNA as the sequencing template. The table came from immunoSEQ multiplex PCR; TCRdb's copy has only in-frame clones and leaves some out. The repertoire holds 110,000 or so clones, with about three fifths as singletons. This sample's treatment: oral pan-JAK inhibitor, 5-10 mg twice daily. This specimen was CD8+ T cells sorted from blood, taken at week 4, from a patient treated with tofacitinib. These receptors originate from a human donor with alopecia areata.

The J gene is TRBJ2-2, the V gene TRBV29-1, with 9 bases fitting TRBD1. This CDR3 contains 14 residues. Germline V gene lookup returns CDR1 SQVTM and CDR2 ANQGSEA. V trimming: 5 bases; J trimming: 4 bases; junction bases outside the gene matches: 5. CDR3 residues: CSVFGQGSTGELFF. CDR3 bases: TGCAGCGTTTTCGGACAGGGGAGCACCGGGGAGCTGTTTTTT.

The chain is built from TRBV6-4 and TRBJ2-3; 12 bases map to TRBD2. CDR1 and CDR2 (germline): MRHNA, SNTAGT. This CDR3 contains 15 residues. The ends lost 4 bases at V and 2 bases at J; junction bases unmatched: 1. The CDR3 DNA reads TGTGCCAGCAGTGCTAGCGGGGGGGCCACAGATACGCAGTATTTT. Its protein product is CASSASGGATDTQYF.

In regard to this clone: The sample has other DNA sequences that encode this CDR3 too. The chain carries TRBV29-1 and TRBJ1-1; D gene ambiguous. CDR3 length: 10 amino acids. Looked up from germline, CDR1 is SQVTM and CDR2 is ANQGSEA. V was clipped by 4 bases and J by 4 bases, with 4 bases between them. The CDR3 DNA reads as TGCAGCGTTGGGGGCACTGAAGCTTTCTTT. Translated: CSVGGTEAFF.

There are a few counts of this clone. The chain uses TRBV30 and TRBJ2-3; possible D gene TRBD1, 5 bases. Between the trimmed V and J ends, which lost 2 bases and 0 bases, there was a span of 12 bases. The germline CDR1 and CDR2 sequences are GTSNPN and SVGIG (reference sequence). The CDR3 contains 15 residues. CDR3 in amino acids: CAWSSRGHSTDTQYF. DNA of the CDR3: TGTGCCTGGAGTAGTCGCGGACACAGCACAGATACGCAGTATTTT. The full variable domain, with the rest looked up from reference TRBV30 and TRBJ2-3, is SQTIHQWPATLVQPVGSPLSLECTVEGTSNPNLYWYRQAAGRGLQLLFYSVGIGQISSEVPQNLSASRPQDRQFILSSKKLLLSDSGFYLCAWSSRGHSTDTQYFGPGTRLTVL.

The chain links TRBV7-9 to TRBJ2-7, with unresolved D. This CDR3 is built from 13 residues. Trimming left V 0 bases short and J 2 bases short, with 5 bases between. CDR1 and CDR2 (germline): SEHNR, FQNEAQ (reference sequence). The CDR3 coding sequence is TGTGCCAGCAGCTTAGCCACTACCTACGAGCAGTACTTC. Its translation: CASSLATTYEQYF.

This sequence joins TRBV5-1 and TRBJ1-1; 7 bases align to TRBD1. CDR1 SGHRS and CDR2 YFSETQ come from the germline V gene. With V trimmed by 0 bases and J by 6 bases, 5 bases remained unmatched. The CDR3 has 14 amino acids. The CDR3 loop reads CASSLAPGGAEAFF. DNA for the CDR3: TGCGCCAGCAGCTTGGCTCCAGGGGGGGCTGAAGCTTTCTTT.

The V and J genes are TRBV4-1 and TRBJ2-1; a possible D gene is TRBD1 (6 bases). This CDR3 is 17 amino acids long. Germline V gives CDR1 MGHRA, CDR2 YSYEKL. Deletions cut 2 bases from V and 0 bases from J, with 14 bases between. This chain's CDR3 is CASSQRQAQSSYNEQFF. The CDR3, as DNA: TGCGCCAGCAGCCAAAGACAGGCTCAGAGCTCCTACAATGAGCAGTTCTTC.

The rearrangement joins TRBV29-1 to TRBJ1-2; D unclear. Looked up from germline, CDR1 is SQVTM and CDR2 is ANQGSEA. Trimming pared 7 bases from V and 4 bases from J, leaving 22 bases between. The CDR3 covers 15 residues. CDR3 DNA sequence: TGCAGCGCCTCGGGATATACATCTTTTGGCTATGGCTACACCTTC. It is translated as CSASGYTSFGYGYTF.

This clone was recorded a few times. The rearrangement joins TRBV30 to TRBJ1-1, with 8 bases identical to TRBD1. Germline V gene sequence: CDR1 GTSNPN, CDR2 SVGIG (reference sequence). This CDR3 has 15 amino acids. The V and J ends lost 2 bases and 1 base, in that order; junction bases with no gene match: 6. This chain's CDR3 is CAWSLPGQGNTEAFF. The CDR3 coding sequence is TGTGCCTGGAGTCTCCCCGGACAGGGGAACACTGAAGCTTTCTTT.

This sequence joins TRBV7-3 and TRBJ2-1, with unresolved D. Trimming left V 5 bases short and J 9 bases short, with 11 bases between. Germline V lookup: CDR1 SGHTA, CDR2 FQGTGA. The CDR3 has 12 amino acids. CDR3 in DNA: TGTGCCAGCAGCCCTTACGGGTTTGAGCAGTTCTTC. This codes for CASSPYGFEQFF.

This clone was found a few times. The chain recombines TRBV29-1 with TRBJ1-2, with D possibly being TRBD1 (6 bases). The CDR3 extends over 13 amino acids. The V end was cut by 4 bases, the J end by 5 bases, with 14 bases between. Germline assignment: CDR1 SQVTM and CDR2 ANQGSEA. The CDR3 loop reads CSVVGTGIYGYTF. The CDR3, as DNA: TGCAGCGTTGTCGGTACAGGGATATATGGCTACACCTTC.

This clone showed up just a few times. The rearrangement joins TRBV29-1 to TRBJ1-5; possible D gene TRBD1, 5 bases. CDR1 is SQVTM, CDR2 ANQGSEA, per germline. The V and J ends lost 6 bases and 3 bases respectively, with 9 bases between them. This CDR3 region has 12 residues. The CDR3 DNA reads TGCAGCGTCTCGGGGCACAATCAGCCCCAGCATTTT. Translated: CSVSGHNQPQHF.

CDR3 DNA sequence: TGTGCCTGGAGCGTAGCAGGGAGCACAGATACGCAGTATTTT. Its protein is CAWSVAGSTDTQYF. The chain has TRBV30 and TRBJ2-3; tentatively, D is TRBD1 (5 bases). Trimming shortened V by 3 bases and J by 0 bases, and 10 bases separated the two germline ends. CDR3 length: 14 residues. Germline-derived CDR1 and CDR2 are GTSNPN and SVGIG (reference sequence).

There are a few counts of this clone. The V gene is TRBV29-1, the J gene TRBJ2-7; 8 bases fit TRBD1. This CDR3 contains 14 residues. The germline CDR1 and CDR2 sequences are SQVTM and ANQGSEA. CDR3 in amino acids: CSGPPGQDYYEQYF. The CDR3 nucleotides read TGCAGTGGCCCTCCGGGACAGGACTACTACGAGCAGTACTTC.

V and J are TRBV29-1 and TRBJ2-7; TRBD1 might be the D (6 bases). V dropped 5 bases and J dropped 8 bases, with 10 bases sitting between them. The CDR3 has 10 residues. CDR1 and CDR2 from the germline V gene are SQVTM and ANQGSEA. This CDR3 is CSVRTDQQYF. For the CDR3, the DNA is TGCAGCGTTCGGACAGACCAGCAGTACTTC.